This record covers a single T cell receptor beta chain. Its matching antigen is unknown. The donors belonged to the approximately 130-subject validation cohort, separate from the approximately 670-subject first cohort. This record comes from a study of cytomegalovirus exposure and HLA in healthy donors. Study results and limitations: For cytomegalovirus status, the classifier reportedly gave diagnoses with high specificity and sensitivity. The study recorded about 160 TCR beta chains that were cytomegalovirus-associated.

Sequencing used immunoSEQ multiplex PCR; TCRdb keeps in-frame clones, though not all of them. Seen here are about 340,000 clones, just over 85% observed once, and the top ten hold approximately 0.84%. What was sequenced was PBMCs. The origin of this receptor is a woman aged 18-29 years in good health and CMV-seronegative.

CDR3 sequence (DNA): TGTGCCACCAGGGGACAGGGGGGAACTGAAGCTTTCTTT. Translating gives CATRGQGGTEAFF. The chain has TRBV19 and TRBJ1-1; TRBD1 matches 11 bases. CDR1 is LNHDA and CDR2 is SQIVND in the germline V gene (reference sequence). With 10 bases clipped from V and 5 bases from J, the junction kept 6 bases outside the gene matches. This CDR3 is built from 13 residues.